These T cell receptor beta chains were read from a single sample in a study of cytomegalovirus exposure and HLA in healthy donors. Profiling relied on immunoSEQ multiplex PCR, and the TCRdb table lists in-frame clones only, not all of them. The sample consists of approximately 99,000 clones, approximately 85% of them appearing once. Input material: PBMCs. These receptors all come from a woman between 18 and 30 years old in good health and CMV-seronegative. Each CDR3 is given with its conserved first and last residue. Each record gives: J gene, CDR3 length, V gene, clone size, D gene, CDR3 protein, CDR3 DNA. The D gene is left open where the match is weak. Expanded clones get a size class; other rows say once, few or many, or leave the size out.

TRBJ2-7 15 TRBV9 - - CASSGKYGSNYEQYF TGTGCCAGCAGCGGGAAATACGGGAGCAACTACGAGCAGTACTTC
TRBJ2-3 13 TRBV7-9 - - CATQKGGTDTQYF TGTGCCACCCAGAAGGGGGGCACAGATACGCAGTATTTT
TRBJ2-3 14 TRBV4-2 once - CASSGSATGDTQYF TGTGCCAGCAGCGGTAGCGCGACAGGAGATACGCAGTATTTT
TRBJ2-7 14 TRBV9 - TRBD1 CASSVATGGNEQYF TGTGCCAGCAGCGTGGCCACAGGGGGCAACGAGCAGTACTTC
TRBJ1-1 15 TRBV4-1 - - CASSQGTALNTEAFF TGCGCCAGCAGCCAAGGGACTGCCTTGAACACTGAAGCTTTCTTT
TRBJ2-2 14 TRBV10-2 - - CASSKIQVTGELFF TGCGCCAGCAGTAAAATACAGGTCACCGGGGAGCTGTTTTTT
TRBJ1-1 13 TRBV27 - - CASSPGFGTEAFF TGTGCCAGCAGCCCAGGGTTCGGCACTGAAGCTTTCTTT
TRBJ2-3 14 TRBV15 - TRBD2 CATSTKRGLDTQYF TGTGCCACCAGCACAAAGCGGGGGTTAGATACGCAGTATTTT
TRBJ1-4 13 TRBV25-1 few - CASSSTKPEKLFF TGTGCCAGCAGTAGTACAAAACCCGAAAAACTGTTTTTT
TRBJ2-3 14 TRBV10-3 - - CAIDRAGSTDTQYF TGTGCCATAGACAGGGCGGGGAGCACAGATACGCAGTATTTT